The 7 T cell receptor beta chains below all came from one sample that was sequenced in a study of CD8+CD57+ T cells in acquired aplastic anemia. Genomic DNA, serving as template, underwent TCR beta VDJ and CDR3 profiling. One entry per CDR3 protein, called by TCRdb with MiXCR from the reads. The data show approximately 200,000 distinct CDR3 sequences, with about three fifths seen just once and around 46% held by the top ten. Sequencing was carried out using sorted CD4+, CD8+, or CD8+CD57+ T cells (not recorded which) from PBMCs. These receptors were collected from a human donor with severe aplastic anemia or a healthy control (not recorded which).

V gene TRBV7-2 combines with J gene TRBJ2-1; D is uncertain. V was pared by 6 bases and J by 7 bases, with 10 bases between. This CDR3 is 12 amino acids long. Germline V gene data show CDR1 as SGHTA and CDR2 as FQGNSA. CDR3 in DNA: TGTGCCAGCAGGGTAAAACTGAATGAGCAGTTCTTC. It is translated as CASRVKLNEQFF. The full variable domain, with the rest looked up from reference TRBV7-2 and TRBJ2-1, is GAGVSQSPSNKVTEKGKDVELRCDPISGHTALYWYRQSLGQGLEFLIYFQGNSAPDKSGLPSDRFSAERTGGSVSTLTIQRTQQEDSAVYLCASRVKLNEQFFGPGTRLTVL.

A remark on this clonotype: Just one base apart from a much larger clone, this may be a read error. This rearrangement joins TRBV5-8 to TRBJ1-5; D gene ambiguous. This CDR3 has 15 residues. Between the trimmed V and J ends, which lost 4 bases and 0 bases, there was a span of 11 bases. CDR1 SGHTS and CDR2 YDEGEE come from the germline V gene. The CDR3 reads CASSPSSSSNQPQHF. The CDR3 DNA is TGTGCCAGCAGCCCCAGTAGCAGTAGCAATCAGCCCCAGCATTTT.

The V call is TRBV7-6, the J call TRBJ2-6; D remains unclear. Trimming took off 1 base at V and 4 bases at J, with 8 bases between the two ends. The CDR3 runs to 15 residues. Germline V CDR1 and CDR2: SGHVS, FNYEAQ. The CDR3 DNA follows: TGTGCCAGCAGCTTAGAAGGCCCCGGGGCCAACGTCCTGACTTTC. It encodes CASSLEGPGANVLTF.

The CDR3 sequence is CASSLVTYGYTF. Written as DNA, the CDR3 is TGTGCCAGCAGCTTGGTAACCTATGGCTACACCTTC. This chain joins TRBV5-4 and TRBJ1-2; unclear D gene. The CDR3 covers 12 residues. Deletions cut 0 bases from V and 4 bases from J, with 4 bases between. Germline V gene sequence: CDR1 SGHNT, CDR2 YYREEE (reference sequence).

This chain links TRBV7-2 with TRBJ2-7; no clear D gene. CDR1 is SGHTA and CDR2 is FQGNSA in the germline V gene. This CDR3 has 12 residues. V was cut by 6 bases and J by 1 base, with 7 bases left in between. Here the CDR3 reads CASSQTSYEQYF. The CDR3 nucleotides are TGTGCCAGCAGTCAAACTTCCTACGAGCAGTACTTC.

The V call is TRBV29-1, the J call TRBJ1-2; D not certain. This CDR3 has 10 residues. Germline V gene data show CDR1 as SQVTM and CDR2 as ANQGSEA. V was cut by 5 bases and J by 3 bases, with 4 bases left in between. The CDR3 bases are TGCAGCGTTCGGGACTATGGCTACACCTTC. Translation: CSVRDYGYTF.

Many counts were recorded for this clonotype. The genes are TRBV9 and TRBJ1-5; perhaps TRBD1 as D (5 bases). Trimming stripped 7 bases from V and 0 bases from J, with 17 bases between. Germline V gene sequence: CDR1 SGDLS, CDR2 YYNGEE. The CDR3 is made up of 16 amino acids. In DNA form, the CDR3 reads TGTGCCAGCGGGGAGGGGATTGGAAATAGCAATCAGCCCCAGCATTTT. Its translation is CASGEGIGNSNQPQHF.